This record looks at one T cell receptor (beta chain) sequence and its context. Possible read error: a much larger clone is one base away. The ends were cut back, 4 bases at V and 9 bases at J, with 16 bases in the middle. CDR1 and CDR2 (germline): MNHEY, SVGAGI. The CDR3 has 14 amino acids. TCRdb redid the calling of the RACE reads with MiXCR, one entry per CDR3 protein. The table records over 300,000 distinct CDR3 sequences, approximately 5.1% of them present only once. Time point given: pre-sensitization, week 0. As to treatment: therapeutic diphenylcyclopropenone sensitization with weekly scalp DPC. This record belongs to a study of human T cells and chemical hapten exposure.

This clonotype originated in a woman between 50 and 59 years old with alopecia areata. Some clones in this sample may be carry-over from other donors' samples. The genes are TRBV6-5 and TRBJ2-1; D could derive from TRBD1 or TRBD2 (7 bases each). Sequencing was performed on whole blood, taken in connection with sensitization to the hapten diphenylcyclopropenone (DPC). The CDR3 region has the DNA TGTGCCAGCAGTTCGGGACTAACAGGGGCTGAGCAGTTCTTC. Amino acid sequence: CASSSGLTGAEQFF.